One T cell receptor beta chain is described in this entry. Libraries were prepared by immunoSEQ multiplex PCR; TCRdb keeps only in-frame clonotypes and omits some of them. The top ten hold 3% to 4% of the sample, which has 30,000 to 40,000 clones, approximately 80% seen once. Germline V gene data show CDR1 as SGDLS and CDR2 as YYNGEE. CDR3 length equals 13 residues. Trimming cost V 3 bases and J 3 bases, with 7 bases left between them. The source of the sample is a study of PD-1 blockade in mismatch repair-deficient tumors. The rearrangement joins TRBV9 to TRBJ2-1; D is unclear. This material consisted of PBMCs, taken 6 to 7 weeks after starting pembrolizumab. This clonotype originated in an adult with mismatch repair-deficient cancer. The CDR3 loop reads CASSARGYNEQFF. DNA of the CDR3: TGTGCCAGCAGCGCGAGAGGCTACAATGAGCAGTTCTTC.